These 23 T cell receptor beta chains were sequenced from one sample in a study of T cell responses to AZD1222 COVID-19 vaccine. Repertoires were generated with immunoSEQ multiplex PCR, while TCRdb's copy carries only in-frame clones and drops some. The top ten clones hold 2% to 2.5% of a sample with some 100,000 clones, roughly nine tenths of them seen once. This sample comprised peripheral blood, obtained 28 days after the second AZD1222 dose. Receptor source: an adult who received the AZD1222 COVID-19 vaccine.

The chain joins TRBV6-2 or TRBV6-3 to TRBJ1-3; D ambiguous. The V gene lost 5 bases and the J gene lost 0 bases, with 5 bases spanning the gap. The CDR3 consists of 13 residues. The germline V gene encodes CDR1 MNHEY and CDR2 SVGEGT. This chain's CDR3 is CASSRDSGNTIYF. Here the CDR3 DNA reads TGTGCCAGCAGTCGAGACTCTGGAAACACCATATATTTT.

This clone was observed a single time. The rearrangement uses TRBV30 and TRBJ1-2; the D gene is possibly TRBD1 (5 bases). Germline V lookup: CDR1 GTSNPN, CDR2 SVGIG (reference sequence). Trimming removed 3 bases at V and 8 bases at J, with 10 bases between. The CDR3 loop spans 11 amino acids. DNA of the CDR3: TGTGCCTGGAGGTGGTGGGGGGGCTACACCTTC. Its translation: CAWRWWGGYTF. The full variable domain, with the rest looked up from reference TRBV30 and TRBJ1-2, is SQTIHQWPATLVQPVGSPLSLECTVEGTSNPNLYWYRQAAGRGLQLLFYSVGIGQISSEVPQNLSASRPQDRQFILSSKKLLLSDSGFYLCAWRWWGGYTFGSGTRLTVV.

The CDR3 DNA follows: TGTGCCTGGAGTGTACTTAGTAAAGCTTTCTTT. Encoded protein: CAWSVLSKAFF. The chain combines TRBV30 with TRBJ1-1, with D hard to call. V lost 0 bases and J 9 bases, leaving 8 bases between the germline ends. The V gene's germline CDR1 is GTSNPN and CDR2 SVGIG (reference sequence). The CDR3 totals 11 residues.

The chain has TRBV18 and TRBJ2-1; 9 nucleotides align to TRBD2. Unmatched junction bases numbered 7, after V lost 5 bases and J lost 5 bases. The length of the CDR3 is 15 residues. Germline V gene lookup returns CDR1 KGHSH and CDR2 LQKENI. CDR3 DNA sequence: TGTGCCAGCTCAACGGGGGTAGCGGGAGACAATGAGCAGTTCTTC. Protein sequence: CASSTGVAGDNEQFF.

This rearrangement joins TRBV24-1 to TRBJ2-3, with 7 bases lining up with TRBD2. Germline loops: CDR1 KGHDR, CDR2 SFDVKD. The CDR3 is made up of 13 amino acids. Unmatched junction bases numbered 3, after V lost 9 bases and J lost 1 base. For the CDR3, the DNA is TGTGCCACCGCGGGAGACGGCACAGATACGCAGTATTTT. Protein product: CATAGDGTDTQYF.

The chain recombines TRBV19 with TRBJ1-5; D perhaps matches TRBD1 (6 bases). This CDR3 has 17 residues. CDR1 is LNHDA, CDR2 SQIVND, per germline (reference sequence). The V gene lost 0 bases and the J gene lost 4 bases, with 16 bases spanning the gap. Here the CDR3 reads CASSIDGTARGNQPQHF. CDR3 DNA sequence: TGTGCCAGTAGTATAGATGGTACCGCCAGGGGAAATCAGCCCCAGCATTTT.

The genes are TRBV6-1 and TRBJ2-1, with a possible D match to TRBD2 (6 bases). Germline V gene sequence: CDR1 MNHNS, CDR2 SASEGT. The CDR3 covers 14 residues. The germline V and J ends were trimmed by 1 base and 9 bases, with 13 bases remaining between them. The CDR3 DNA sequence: TGTGCCAGCAGTGAAGGGGAGGCCACTAGTGAGCAGTTCTTC. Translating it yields CASSEGEATSEQFF.

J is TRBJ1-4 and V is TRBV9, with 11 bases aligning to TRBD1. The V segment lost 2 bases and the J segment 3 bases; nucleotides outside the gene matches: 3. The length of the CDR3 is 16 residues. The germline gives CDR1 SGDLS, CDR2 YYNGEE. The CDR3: CASSVGQGASNEKLFF. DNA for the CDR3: TGTGCCAGCAGCGTCGGACAGGGGGCTTCTAATGAAAAACTGTTTTTT.

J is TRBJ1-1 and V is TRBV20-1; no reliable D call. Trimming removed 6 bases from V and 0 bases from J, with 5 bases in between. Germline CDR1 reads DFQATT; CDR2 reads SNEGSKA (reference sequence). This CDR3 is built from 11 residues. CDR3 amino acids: CSAPMNTEAFF. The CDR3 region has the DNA TGCAGTGCGCCGATGAACACTGAAGCTTTCTTT.

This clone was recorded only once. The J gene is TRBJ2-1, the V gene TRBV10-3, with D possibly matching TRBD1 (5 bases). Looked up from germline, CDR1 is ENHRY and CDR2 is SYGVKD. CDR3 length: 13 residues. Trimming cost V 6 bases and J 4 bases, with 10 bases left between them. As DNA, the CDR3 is TGTGCCATCAGGAGCACAGGTTACAATGAGCAGTTCTTC. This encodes CAIRSTGYNEQFF.

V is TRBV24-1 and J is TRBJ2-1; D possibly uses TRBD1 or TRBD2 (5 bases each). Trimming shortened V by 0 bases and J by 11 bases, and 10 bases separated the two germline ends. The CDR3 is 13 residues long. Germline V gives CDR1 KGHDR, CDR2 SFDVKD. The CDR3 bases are TGTGCCACCAGTGATTTGCCGACGGGGCAGCAGTTCTTC. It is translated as CATSDLPTGQQFF.

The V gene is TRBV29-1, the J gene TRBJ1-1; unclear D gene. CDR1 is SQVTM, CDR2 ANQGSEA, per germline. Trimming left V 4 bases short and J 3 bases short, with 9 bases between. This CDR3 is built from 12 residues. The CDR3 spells CSVGVGDTEAFF. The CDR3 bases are TGCAGCGTTGGGGTTGGAGACACTGAAGCTTTCTTT.

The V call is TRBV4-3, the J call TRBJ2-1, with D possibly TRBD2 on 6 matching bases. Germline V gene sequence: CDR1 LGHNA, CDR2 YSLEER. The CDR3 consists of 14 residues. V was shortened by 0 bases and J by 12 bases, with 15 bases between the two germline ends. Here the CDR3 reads CASSQEGSRRGQFF. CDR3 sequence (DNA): TGCGCCAGCAGCCAAGAGGGATCCAGGCGGGGGCAGTTCTTC.

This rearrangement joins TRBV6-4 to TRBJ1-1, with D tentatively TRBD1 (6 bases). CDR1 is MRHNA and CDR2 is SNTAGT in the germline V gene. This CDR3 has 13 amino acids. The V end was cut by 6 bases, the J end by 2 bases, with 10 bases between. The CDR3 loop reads CASRRQVNTEAFF. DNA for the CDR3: TGTGCCAGCAGGAGACAGGTAAACACTGAAGCTTTCTTT.

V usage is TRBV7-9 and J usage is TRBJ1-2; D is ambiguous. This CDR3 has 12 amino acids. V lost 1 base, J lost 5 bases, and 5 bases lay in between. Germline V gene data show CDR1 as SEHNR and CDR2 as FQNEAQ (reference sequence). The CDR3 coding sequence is TGTGCCAGCAGCTTAGAGGGTTATGGCTACACCTTC. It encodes CASSLEGYGYTF.

Written as DNA, the CDR3 is TGTGCCAGCTCACAATCTAGCGGGAGGGCCTCCTACAATGAGCAGTTCTTC. Translation gives CASSQSSGRASYNEQFF. This chain connects TRBV18 to TRBJ2-1; 12 nucleotides align to TRBD2. With 4 bases clipped from V and 0 bases from J, the junction kept 4 bases outside the gene matches. The CDR3 runs to 17 residues. Per germline, CDR1 KGHSH and CDR2 LQKENI. Combining the CDR3 with reference TRBV18 and TRBJ2-1 gives the whole variable domain NAGVMQNPRHLVRRRGQEARLRCSPMKGHSHVYWYRQLPEEGLKFMVYLQKENIIDESGMPKERFSAEFPKEGPSILRIQQVVRGDSAAYFCASSQSSGRASYNEQFFGPGTRLTVL.

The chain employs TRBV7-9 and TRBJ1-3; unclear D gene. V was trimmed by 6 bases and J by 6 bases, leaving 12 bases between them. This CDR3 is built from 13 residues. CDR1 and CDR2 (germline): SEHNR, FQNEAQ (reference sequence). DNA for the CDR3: TGTGCCAGCAGGCAGGCTTCAGAAAACACCATATATTTT. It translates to CASRQASENTIYF.

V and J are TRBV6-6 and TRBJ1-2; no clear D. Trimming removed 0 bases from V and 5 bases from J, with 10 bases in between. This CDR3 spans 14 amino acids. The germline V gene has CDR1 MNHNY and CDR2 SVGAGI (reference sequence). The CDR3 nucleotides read TGTGCCAGCAGTTACTCGACGGGCGGTTATGGCTACACCTTC. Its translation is CASSYSTGGYGYTF.

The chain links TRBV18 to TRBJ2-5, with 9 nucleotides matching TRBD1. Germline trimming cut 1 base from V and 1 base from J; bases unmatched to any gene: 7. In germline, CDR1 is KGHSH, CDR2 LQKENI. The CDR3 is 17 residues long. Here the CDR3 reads CASSPQQGAQGQETQYF. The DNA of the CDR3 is TGTGCCAGCTCACCACAACAGGGGGCCCAGGGCCAAGAGACCCAGTACTTC.

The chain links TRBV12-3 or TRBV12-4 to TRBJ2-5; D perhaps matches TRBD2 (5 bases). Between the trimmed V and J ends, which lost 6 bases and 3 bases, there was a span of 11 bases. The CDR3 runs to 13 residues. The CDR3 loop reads CASSRLGEETQYF. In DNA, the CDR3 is TGTGCCAGCAGCCGACTGGGAGAAGAGACCCAGTACTTC.

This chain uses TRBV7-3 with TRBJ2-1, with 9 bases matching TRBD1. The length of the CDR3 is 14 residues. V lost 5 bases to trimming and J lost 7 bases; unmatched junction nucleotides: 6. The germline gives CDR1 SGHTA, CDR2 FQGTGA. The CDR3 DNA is TGTGCCAGCAGCGTCGGACAGGGGAATAATGAGCAGTTCTTC. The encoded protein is CASSVGQGNNEQFF.

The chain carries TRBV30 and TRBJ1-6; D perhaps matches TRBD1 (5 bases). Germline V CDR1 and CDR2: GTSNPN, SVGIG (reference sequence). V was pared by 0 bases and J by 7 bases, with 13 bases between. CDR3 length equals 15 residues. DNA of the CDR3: TGTGCCTGGAGTGTACTCGGGGGTCAGAATTCACCCCTCCACTTT. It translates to CAWSVLGGQNSPLHF.

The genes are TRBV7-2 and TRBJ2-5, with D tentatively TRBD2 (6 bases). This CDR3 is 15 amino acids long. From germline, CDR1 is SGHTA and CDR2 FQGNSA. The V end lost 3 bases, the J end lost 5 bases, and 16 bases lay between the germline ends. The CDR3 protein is CASSFVSLGGETQYF. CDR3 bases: TGTGCCAGCAGCTTCGTCTCCTTGGGAGGCGAGACCCAGTACTTC. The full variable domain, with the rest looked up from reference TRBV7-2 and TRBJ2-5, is GAGVSQSPSNKVTEKGKDVELRCDPISGHTALYWYRQSLGQGLEFLIYFQGNSAPDKSGLPSDRFSAERTGGSVSTLTIQRTQQEDSAVYLCASSFVSLGGETQYFGPGTRLLVL.